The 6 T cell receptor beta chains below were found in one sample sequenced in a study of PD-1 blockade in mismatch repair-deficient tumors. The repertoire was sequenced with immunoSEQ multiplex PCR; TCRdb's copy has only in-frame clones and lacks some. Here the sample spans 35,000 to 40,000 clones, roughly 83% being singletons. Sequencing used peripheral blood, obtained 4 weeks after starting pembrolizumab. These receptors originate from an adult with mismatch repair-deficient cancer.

CDR3 residues: CASAVGGSLIYEQYF. Written as DNA, the CDR3 is TGTGCCTCCGCAGTCGGCGGAAGCTTAATTTACGAGCAGTACTTC. V usage is TRBV2 and J usage is TRBJ2-7, with D hard to call. This CDR3 has 15 amino acids. V was cut by 11 bases and J by 4 bases, with 24 bases left in between. The V gene's germline CDR1 is SNHLY and CDR2 FYNNEI.

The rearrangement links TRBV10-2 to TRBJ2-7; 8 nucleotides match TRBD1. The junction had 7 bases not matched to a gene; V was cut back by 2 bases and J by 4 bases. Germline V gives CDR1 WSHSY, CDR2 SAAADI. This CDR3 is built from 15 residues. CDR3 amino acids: CASSETSGGVYEQYF. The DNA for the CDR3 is TGCGCCAGCAGTGAGACTTCAGGGGGCGTTTACGAGCAGTACTTC.

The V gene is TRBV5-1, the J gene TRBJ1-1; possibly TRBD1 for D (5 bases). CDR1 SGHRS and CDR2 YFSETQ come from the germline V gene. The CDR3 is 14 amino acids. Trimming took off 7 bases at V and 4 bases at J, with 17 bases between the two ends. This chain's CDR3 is CASVVPGGGTEAFF. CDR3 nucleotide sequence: TGCGCCAGCGTCGTCCCCGGGGGGGGCACTGAAGCTTTCTTT.

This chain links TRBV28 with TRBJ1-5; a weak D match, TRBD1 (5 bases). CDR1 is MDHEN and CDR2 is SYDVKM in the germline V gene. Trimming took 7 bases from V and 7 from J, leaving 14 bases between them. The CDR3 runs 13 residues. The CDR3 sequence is CASNPLEGQPQHF. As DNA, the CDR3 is TGTGCCAGCAACCCTCTGGAGGGGCAGCCCCAGCATTTT.

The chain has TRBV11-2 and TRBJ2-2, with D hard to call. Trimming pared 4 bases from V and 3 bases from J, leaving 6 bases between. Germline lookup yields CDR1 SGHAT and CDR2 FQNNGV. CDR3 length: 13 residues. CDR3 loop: CASSSSYTGELFF. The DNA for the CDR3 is TGTGCCAGCAGCTCTTCCTACACCGGGGAGCTGTTTTTT.

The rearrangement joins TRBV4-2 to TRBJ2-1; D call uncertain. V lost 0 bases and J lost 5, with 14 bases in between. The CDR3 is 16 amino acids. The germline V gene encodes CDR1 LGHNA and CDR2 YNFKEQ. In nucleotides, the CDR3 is TGTGCCAGCAGCCAAGATTGGAGCTATGGGAACAATGAGCAGTTCTTC. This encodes CASSQDWSYGNNEQFF.